Listed here is a single T cell receptor beta chain. Participants' own reports of clinical history determined their cohort assignment. The record originates from a study of blood T cell repertoires in COVID-19. The junction had 12 bases not matched to a gene; V was cut back by 5 bases and J by 1 base. Germline V gives CDR1 SGHVS, CDR2 FQNEAQ. The CDR3 runs 18 residues. In the original workflow: Reference gene primer amplification gave nucleated cell count estimates. Profiled with immunoSEQ multiplex PCR; TCRdb holds only in-frame clones, not every one. V and J calls plus clone size are reproduced from that table; the DNA served to infer D and trimming. The sample records about 170,000 clones, around 82% being singletons.

The sequenced sample was PBMCs or T cells enriched from blood (not recorded which). This chain links TRBV7-8 with TRBJ2-3; the match to TRBD2 covers 10 bases. The receptor was derived from a woman aged 45-60 years in a cohort exposed to, infected with or recovered from COVID-19 (not recorded which). The chain's CDR3 is CASSRLSASGSRTDTQYF. The CDR3 DNA follows: TGTGCCAGCAGCCGACTATCGGCTAGCGGGAGTCGCACAGATACGCAGTATTTT. Based on the CDR3 plus reference TRBV7-8 and TRBJ2-3, the full variable domain is GAGVSQSPRYKVAKRGQDVALRCDPISGHVSLFWYQQALGQGPEFLTYFQNEAQLDKSGLPSDRFFAERPEGSVSTLKIQRTQQEDSAVYLCASSRLSASGSRTDTQYFGPGTRLTVL.